This T cell receptor (beta chain) was captured by sequencing in a study of T cells in Graves' hyperthyroidism and ophthalmopathy. About the study: Peripheral blood was taken when the disease was first diagnosed, before any treatment began. General study results and limits: It was a median around 6 months before onset that the model predicted ophthalmopathy. Blood also carried most thyroid clonotypes expanded above 0.001.

Amplification targeted TCR beta CDR3 regions from RNA transcripts. The study used the HTBI primer set for a first-round RT-PCR of the TCR CDR3. Using its own MiXCR run on the multiplex PCR reads, TCRdb lists one record per CDR3 protein. The sample shows approximately 690,000 distinct CDR3 sequences, less than 25% of them seen only once. About this clonotype: Antigen unknown.

CDR1 and CDR2 from the germline V gene are DFQATT and SNEGSKA (reference sequence). The V gene lost 0 bases and the J gene lost 4 bases, with 25 bases spanning the gap. This CDR3 has 19 amino acids. PBMCs were collected from a roughly 9.7 ml volume of fresh peripheral blood. Sequenced input: blood. This chain links TRBV20-1 with TRBJ1-5; maybe TRBD1 (5 bases). The sequence came from a man in his thirties or forties with Graves' ophthalmopathy. For the CDR3, the DNA is TGCAGTGCTAGAGATCAATGGGGGAACGCAAGGATAGCAAATCAGCCCCAGCATTTT. It encodes CSARDQWGNARIANQPQHF.